This T cell receptor (beta chain) was sequenced for a study of T cell responses to AZD1222 COVID-19 vaccine. About the research overall: Both about-4-week and about-12-week second-dose recipients were combined. Study results and limitations: An increase in Spike-specific TCR breadth and depth was observed after two AZD1222 doses. A reported finding is that nearly half of spike-specific TCRs target unmutated variant regions. Most donors were white British and more were female, and clonal diversity was possibly underestimated.

The CDR3 extends over 13 amino acids. Germline-derived CDR1 and CDR2 are SNHLY and FYNNEI. J gave up 9 bases and V 6 bases, and 6 bases lay outside the gene matches. The protocol was immunoSEQ multiplex PCR, while the TCRdb copy is restricted to in-frame clones and leaves out a portion. The sample has approximately 89,000 clones; approximately 90% are singletons. In the case of this clone: Its antigen is not identified.

This sequence joins TRBV2 and TRBJ2-2, with TRBD2 matching over 8 bases. The sample in question was peripheral blood, obtained on day 0 of AZD1222 vaccination. This TCR derives from an adult in good health. The CDR3 DNA sequence: TGTGCCAGCAGCTTAGAGCGGGGGCGGGAGCTGTTTTTT. Its translation is CASSLERGRELFF. Full variable domain (remainder filled in from reference TRBV2 and TRBJ2-2): EPEVTQTPSHQVTQMGQEVILRCVPISNHLYFYWYRQILGQKVEFLVSFYNNEISEKSEIFDDQFSVERPDGSNFTLKIRSTKLEDSAMYFCASSLERGRELFFGEGSRLTVL.